The 3 T cell receptor beta chains in this list originate from one sample, sequenced in a study of blood T cell repertoires in COVID-19. The protocol was immunoSEQ multiplex PCR, while the TCRdb copy is restricted to in-frame clones and leaves out a portion. Of fewer than 70,000 clones listed, more than 70% were seen once; the top ten hold 7.5% to 9%. What was sequenced was peripheral blood. Receptor source: a man in his fifties or sixties with active COVID-19.

This rearrangement joins TRBV7-2 to TRBJ1-1; possible D gene TRBD1, 5 bases. Germline CDR1 is SGHTA and CDR2 is FQGNSA. V was shortened by 6 bases and J by 4 bases, with 15 bases between the two germline ends. The CDR3 is 14 amino acids. The CDR3 sequence is CASRRDPLSTEAFF. As DNA, the CDR3 is TGTGCCAGCAGGCGGGACCCCCTGAGCACTGAAGCTTTCTTT.

The chain links TRBV5-4 to TRBJ2-7; 11 bases are a match to TRBD2. V lost 4 bases, J lost 5 bases, and 8 bases stayed unmatched. The CDR3 contains 15 residues. Looked up from germline, CDR1 is SGHNT and CDR2 is YYREEE (reference sequence). CDR3 DNA sequence: TGTGCCAGCAGCCTGACTAGCGGGATCTTCGACGAGCAGTACTTC. Protein product: CASSLTSGIFDEQYF.

V and J are TRBV10-1 and TRBJ2-1; TRBD2 is a possible D gene (6 bases). Trimming stripped 7 bases from V and 8 bases from J, with 12 bases between. Germline V gives CDR1 WNHNN, CDR2 SYGVQD (reference sequence). The CDR3 is 12 amino acids. The CDR3 sequence is CASTNGGHEQFF. For the CDR3, the DNA is TGCGCCAGCACAAACGGGGGTCATGAGCAGTTCTTC.